One and the same sample provided the 21 T cell receptor beta chains below, sequenced in a study of long-term antiretroviral therapy in people with HIV. Version v3.0 of the immunoSEQ assay ran at survey level. Assay used: immunoSEQ multiplex PCR; TCRdb lists only in-frame clones, some missing. The sample comprises nearly 25,000 clones, about 80% of which are singletons, and 9% to 10% rests with the top ten. Sequenced material: unsorted PBMCs, taken 1.2 years after starting antiretroviral therapy. The receptor set was obtained from a woman aged 35 to 49 with HIV.

The chain carries TRBV30 and TRBJ2-5, with unresolved D. The CDR3 contains 12 residues. Germline loops: CDR1 GTSNPN, CDR2 SVGIG (reference sequence). Trimming left V 0 bases short and J 5 bases short, with 7 bases between. The CDR3 sequence: CAWSVIMETQYF. The CDR3 DNA follows: TGTGCCTGGAGTGTCATAATGGAGACCCAGTACTTC.

This sequence joins TRBV11-2 and TRBJ2-1, with D uncertain. The V and J ends lost 6 bases and 0 bases respectively, with 6 bases between them. The length of the CDR3 is 13 residues. Germline loops: CDR1 SGHAT, CDR2 FQNNGV. The DNA for the CDR3 is TGTGCCAGCAGGAGTAGCTCCTACAATGAGCAGTTCTTC. Its translation: CASRSSSYNEQFF.

The chain carries TRBV7-2 and TRBJ1-4, with unresolved D. This CDR3 spans 13 amino acids. Germline lookup yields CDR1 SGHTA and CDR2 FQGNSA. Trimming shortened V by 4 bases and J by 6 bases, and 9 bases separated the two germline ends. The CDR3 loop reads CASSSRTDEKLFF. The CDR3 bases are TGTGCCAGCAGCTCTCGGACGGATGAAAAACTGTTTTTT.

J is TRBJ1-1 and V is TRBV4-1; 11 bases match TRBD1. Germline CDR1 MGHRA, CDR2 YSYEKL. The CDR3 loop spans 16 amino acids. The V and J ends lost 3 bases and 2 bases, in that order; junction bases with no gene match: 5. CDR3 in amino acids: CASSQGDRGINTEAFF. CDR3 DNA: TGCGCCAGCAGCCAGGGGGACAGGGGGATCAACACTGAAGCTTTCTTT.

V gene TRBV18 combines with J gene TRBJ2-7; 9 nucleotides line up with TRBD1. Trimming at V came to 3 bases and at J to 6 bases, leaving 6 bases not matched to a gene. The germline gives CDR1 KGHSH, CDR2 LQKENI. The CDR3 loop spans 14 amino acids. CDR3 sequence: CASSPYQGQGEQYF. The CDR3 DNA reads as TGTGCCAGCTCACCCTACCAGGGACAGGGCGAGCAGTACTTC.

V usage is TRBV5-6 and J usage is TRBJ1-2; tentative D call: TRBD1 (5 bases). CDR1 is SGHDT and CDR2 is YYEEEE in the germline V gene. V was cut by 6 bases and J by 0 bases, with 21 bases left in between. This CDR3 contains 17 residues. The DNA of the CDR3 is TGTGCCAGCACTCATGGGGGTAGGGGCCAAGCTAACTATGGCTACACCTTC. This sequence encodes CASTHGGRGQANYGYTF.

The genes are TRBV30 and TRBJ1-6; no firm D call. The V end lost 0 bases, the J end lost 8 bases, and 8 bases lay between the germline ends. Germline assignment: CDR1 GTSNPN and CDR2 SVGIG (reference sequence). This CDR3 comprises 13 residues. For the CDR3, the DNA is TGTGCCTGGAGTGTGGGCGGGGATTCACCCCTCCACTTT. It is translated as CAWSVGGDSPLHF.

A single count supports this clone. The CDR3 region is CASSLFRGQTNEKLFF. CDR3 DNA: TGTGCCAGCAGCTTATTCAGGGGGCAGACTAATGAAAAACTGTTTTTT. The gene calls are TRBV11-2 and TRBJ1-4; 8 positions agree with TRBD1. The CDR3 is 16 amino acids. In germline, CDR1 is SGHAT, CDR2 FQNNGV. J lost 2 bases, V lost 2 bases, and 4 bases had no gene match.

CDR3 region: CASSLGGPYEQYF. The CDR3 region has the DNA TGTGCCAGCAGCTTAGGGGGACCTTACGAGCAGTACTTC. This sequence joins TRBV7-8 and TRBJ2-7, with D perhaps given as TRBD1 or TRBD2 (5 bases each). Germline V gene sequence: CDR1 SGHVS, CDR2 FQNEAQ. The CDR3 has 13 residues. Deletions cut 1 base from V and 4 bases from J, with 8 bases between.

The chain uses TRBV7-9 and TRBJ1-1; D is undetermined. Between the trimmed V and J ends, which lost 1 base and 3 bases, there was a span of 15 bases. There are 16 residues in the CDR3. Germline values: CDR1 SEHNR, CDR2 FQNEAQ (reference sequence). CDR3 nucleotides: TGTGCCAGCAGCTTAGTTGTAGGAGGTTGGCACACTGAAGCTTTCTTT. Protein sequence: CASSLVVGGWHTEAFF.

The chain combines TRBV5-4 with TRBJ2-1; 8 bases map to TRBD2. The CDR3 is made up of 15 amino acids. Germline loops: CDR1 SGHNT, CDR2 YYREEE (reference sequence). The V gene end was trimmed by 0 bases and the J gene end by 7 bases; junction bases not matched to a gene: 6. The CDR3 here is CASSLGAGVFNEQFF. For the CDR3, the DNA is TGTGCCAGCAGCTTGGGAGCGGGGGTATTTAATGAGCAGTTCTTC. Drawing the rest from reference TRBV5-4 and TRBJ2-1, the complete variable domain is ETGVTQSPTHLIKTRGQQVTLRCSSQSGHNTVSWYQQALGQGPQFIFQYYREEENGRGNFPPRFSGLQFPNYSSELNVNALELDDSALYLCASSLGAGVFNEQFFGPGTRLTVL.

CDR3 residues: CASSPPPGGGWETQYF. The CDR3 nucleotides are TGTGCCAGCAGCCCCCCTCCGGGGGGCGGATGGGAGACCCAGTACTTC. This sequence joins TRBV14 and TRBJ2-5, with D possibly matching TRBD2 (7 bases). Deletions cut 4 bases from V and 5 bases from J, with 20 bases between. Germline assignment: CDR1 SGHDN and CDR2 FVKESK. The CDR3 runs 16 residues.

This sequence joins TRBV30 and TRBJ2-5; D is ambiguous. Trimming cost V 0 bases and J 5 bases, with 4 bases left between them. The CDR3 runs to 11 residues. Germline V gives CDR1 GTSNPN, CDR2 SVGIG (reference sequence). The CDR3 DNA sequence: TGTGCCTGGAGTGTACGGGAGACCCAGTACTTC. Amino acid sequence: CAWSVRETQYF.

The chain recombines TRBV5-6 with TRBJ2-3; D not certain. Germline lookup yields CDR1 SGHDT and CDR2 YYEEEE. This CDR3 has 16 residues. Trimming shortened V by 1 base and J by 3 bases, and 15 bases separated the two germline ends. CDR3 nucleotides: TGTGCCAGCAGCTTGCCTGGTGGGCTAGTGACAGATACGCAGTATTTT. Protein: CASSLPGGLVTDTQYF.

For the CDR3, the DNA is TGTGCCAGCAGCTCCGGACAGGGGGCGCCTGGGGCCAACGTCCTGACTTTC. Translation: CASSSGQGAPGANVLTF. V usage is TRBV11-2 and J usage is TRBJ2-6; 11 bases agree with TRBD1. This CDR3 has 17 residues. Germline loops: CDR1 SGHAT, CDR2 FQNNGV. After removal of 4 bases from V and 2 bases from J, the junction contained 4 bases not matched to a gene.

The V gene is TRBV10-1, the J gene TRBJ2-7; 7 positions match TRBD1. The CDR3 spans 13 residues. Germline-derived CDR1 and CDR2 are WNHNN and SYGVQD (reference sequence). Trimming removed 9 bases from V and 5 bases from J; junction bases left unmatched: 10. As DNA, the CDR3 is TGCGCCAGTCCGACAGGGTTAGCCCACGAGCAGTACTTC. Residues: CASPTGLAHEQYF.

This chain joins TRBV7-2 and TRBJ2-1; D is undetermined. Per germline, CDR1 SGHTA and CDR2 FQGNSA. The CDR3 covers 12 residues. Between the trimmed V and J ends, which lost 4 bases and 8 bases, there was a span of 9 bases. This CDR3 is CASSYMRHEQFF. CDR3 coding DNA: TGTGCCAGCAGCTACATGCGCCATGAGCAGTTCTTC.

The gene calls are TRBV5-4 and TRBJ1-2; 10 nucleotides line up with TRBD1. Germline V CDR1 and CDR2: SGHNT, YYREEE (reference sequence). With V trimmed by 3 bases and J by 6 bases, 11 bases remained unmatched. CDR3 length equals 16 residues. CDR3 nucleotide sequence: TGTGCCAGCAGCTCGCCCGGGACAGGGGTTCGAAATGGCTACACCTTC. It is translated as CASSSPGTGVRNGYTF. Full variable domain (rest looked up from reference TRBV5-4 and TRBJ1-2): ETGVTQSPTHLIKTRGQQVTLRCSSQSGHNTVSWYQQALGQGPQFIFQYYREEENGRGNFPPRFSGLQFPNYSSELNVNALELDDSALYLCASSSPGTGVRNGYTFGSGTRLTVV.

This chain uses TRBV11-2 with TRBJ1-5; D perhaps matches TRBD1 (6 bases). V gave up 5 bases and J gave up 0 bases, with 14 bases separating them. Per the germline V gene, CDR1 is SGHAT and CDR2 is FQNNGV. The CDR3 is 16 amino acids. CDR3 in amino acids: CASSLGGDLSNQPQHF. The CDR3 DNA reads TGTGCCAGCAGCCTAGGGGGTGATCTTAGCAATCAGCCCCAGCATTTT.

The genes are TRBV30 and TRBJ1-5; 7 bases fit TRBD1. CDR1 and CDR2 from the germline V gene are GTSNPN and SVGIG (reference sequence). CDR3 length: 16 residues. Trimming took 0 bases from V and 2 from J; bases not matched to a gene: 7. The CDR3 region has the DNA TGTGCCTGGAGTGTACAGGGGATGGGCGGCAATCAGCCCCAGCATTTT. Translated, it gives CAWSVQGMGGNQPQHF.

The V and J genes are TRBV29-1 and TRBJ1-2; D is unresolved. The V end lost 5 bases, the J end lost 6 bases, and 13 bases lay between the germline ends. The CDR3 totals 12 residues. CDR1 SQVTM and CDR2 ANQGSEA come from the germline V gene. The CDR3 nucleotides are TGCAGCGTTATCAGGATTAAGGATGGCTACACCTTC. This translates into CSVIRIKDGYTF.